This is a list of T cell receptor beta chains from one sample in a study of blood T cell repertoires in COVID-19. Produced via immunoSEQ multiplex PCR; TCRdb's table is partial and in-frame only. Found here are 55,000 to 70,000 clones, about 88% of them singletons; the top ten hold 7% to 9%. Sequenced: peripheral blood. These receptors all come from a woman in her seventies with active COVID-19. The CDR3 runs from the conserved cysteine through the conserved F or W. The D gene is left open where the match is weak. The size entry is marked missing in some rows and otherwise reads once, few, many or a size class.

size: -
J: TRBJ1-1
D: -
V: TRBV5-5
CDR3: CASSLEWVQENTEAFF
DNA: TGTGCCAGCAGCTTAGAATGGGTTCAGGAGAACACTGAAGCTTTCTTT

size: once
J: TRBJ1-4
D: -
V: TRBV7-2
CDR3: CASRPTSGVFNEKLFF
DNA: TGTGCCAGCAGACCAACGTCGGGGGTATTTAATGAAAAACTGTTTTTT

size: few
J: TRBJ2-1
D: TRBD2
V: TRBV3-1/TRBV3-2
CDR3: CASSHLSLADYNEQFF
DNA: TGTGCCAGCAGCCATCTGTCCCTAGCGGACTACAATGAGCAGTTCTTC

size: few
J: TRBJ1-1
D: -
V: TRBV11-1
CDR3: CASSCGQTHCRAFF
DNA: TGTGCCAGCAGCTGCGGACAAACTCACTGCCGGGCTTTCTTT

size: -
J: TRBJ2-5
D: -
V: TRBV9
CDR3: CASSGTGTGETQYF
DNA: TGTGCCAGCAGCGGAACAGGGACGGGGGAGACCCAGTACTTC

size: few
J: TRBJ2-7
D: TRBD1
V: TRBV25-1
CDR3: CASSEFRQGGEQYF
DNA: TGTGCCAGCAGTGAATTTAGACAGGGGGGCGAGCAGTACTTC

size: -
J: TRBJ2-7
D: -
V: TRBV12-3/TRBV12-4
CDR3: CASRLTAGDEQYF
DNA: TGTGCCAGCAGACTGACTGCTGGAGACGAGCAGTACTTC

size: -
J: TRBJ2-3
D: TRBD2
V: TRBV28
CDR3: CASSLGGDTDTQYF
DNA: TGTGCCAGCAGTTTAGGGGGGGACACAGATACGCAGTATTTT

size: once
J: TRBJ2-2
D: TRBD2
V: TRBV13
CDR3: CASSSDRETSGGTNTGELFF
DNA: TGTGCCAGCAGCTCCGACAGGGAAACTAGCGGGGGGACGAACACCGGGGAGCTGTTTTTT

size: -
J: TRBJ2-2
D: TRBD2
V: TRBV9
CDR3: CASSVSSGSTGELFF
DNA: TGTGCCAGCAGCGTATCTAGCGGGAGTACCGGGGAGCTGTTTTTT

size: once
J: TRBJ1-1
D: -
V: TRBV20-1
CDR3: CSAKANTEAFF
DNA: TGCAGTGCGAAAGCGAACACTGAAGCTTTCTTT

size: -
J: TRBJ1-5
D: -
V: TRBV6-5
CDR3: CASSYSVPGYNQPQHF
DNA: TGTGCCAGCAGTTACTCGGTCCCGGGGTACAATCAGCCCCAGCATTTT

size: -
J: TRBJ1-1
D: -
V: TRBV5-1
CDR3: CASSLAGEWTEAFF
DNA: TGCGCCAGCAGCTTGGCAGGGGAGTGGACTGAAGCTTTCTTT

size: -
J: TRBJ2-7
D: -
V: TRBV2
CDR3: CASREGPLTSYEQYF
DNA: TGTGCCAGCAGGGAGGGACCGTTGACCTCCTACGAGCAGTACTTC

size: -
J: TRBJ2-4
D: -
V: TRBV11-2
CDR3: CASSLTDKNIQYF
DNA: TGTGCCAGCAGCTTAACAGATAAAAACATTCAGTACTTC

size: few
J: TRBJ1-6
D: TRBD1
V: TRBV27
CDR3: CATSGQGDSPLHF
DNA: TGTGCCACCTCGGGACAGGGTGATTCACCCCTCCACTTT

size: -
J: TRBJ2-1
D: TRBD2
V: TRBV9
CDR3: CASSPTSGSSYNEQFF
DNA: TGTGCCAGCAGCCCGACTAGCGGAAGCTCCTACAATGAGCAGTTCTTC

size: few
J: TRBJ2-1
D: TRBD2
V: TRBV11-2
CDR3: CASSLVLASGRSSYNEQFF
DNA: TGTGCCAGCAGCTTAGTGTTGGCTAGCGGAAGGAGCTCCTACAATGAGCAGTTCTTC

size: -
J: TRBJ2-5
D: -
V: TRBV27
CDR3: CASSFTQEQETQYF
DNA: TGTGCCAGCAGTTTCACCCAGGAACAAGAGACCCAGTACTTC

size: -
J: TRBJ2-1
D: TRBD2
V: TRBV28
CDR3: CASIQTGLAGYNEQFF
DNA: TGTGCCAGCATCCAGACGGGACTAGCGGGATACAATGAGCAGTTCTTC

size: -
J: TRBJ2-1
D: TRBD1
V: TRBV30
CDR3: CAWRRGTGDLGEQFF
DNA: TGTGCCTGGAGACGGGGGACAGGGGACCTTGGTGAGCAGTTCTTC

size: -
J: TRBJ2-1
D: -
V: TRBV3-1/TRBV3-2
CDR3: CASSQRRPGSYNEQFF
DNA: TGTGCCAGCAGCCAACGCCGGCCAGGTTCCTACAATGAGCAGTTCTTC

size: -
J: TRBJ2-7
D: -
V: TRBV4-2
CDR3: CASSQVLGQTYEQYF
DNA: TGTGCCAGCAGCCAAGTACTCGGACAGACCTACGAGCAGTACTTC

size: -
J: TRBJ2-1
D: TRBD1
V: TRBV6-5
CDR3: CASSYTPRGRRDEQFF
DNA: TGTGCCAGCAGTTACACCCCCAGGGGGCGCAGGGATGAGCAGTTCTTC

size: -
J: TRBJ2-1
D: TRBD1
V: TRBV5-5
CDR3: CASSLPGTVQYNEQFF
DNA: TGTGCCAGCAGCTTGCCGGGGACAGTACAGTACAATGAGCAGTTCTTC

size: -
J: TRBJ1-3
D: TRBD1
V: TRBV28
CDR3: CASRTWDRGGSGNTIYF
DNA: TGTGCCAGCAGGACGTGGGACAGGGGGGGCTCTGGAAACACCATATATTTT

size: -
J: TRBJ2-1
D: TRBD2
V: TRBV11-1
CDR3: CASSPRASGRYNEQFF
DNA: TGTGCCAGCAGCCCACGGGCGAGCGGGAGATATAATGAGCAGTTCTTC

size: -
J: TRBJ2-5
D: TRBD2
V: TRBV3-1/TRBV3-2
CDR3: CASSPRLAGGRGETQYF
DNA: TGTGCCAGCAGCCCCCGACTAGCGGGAGGCCGGGGAGAGACCCAGTACTTC

size: -
J: TRBJ2-7
D: TRBD1
V: TRBV2
CDR3: CASSESWDRASYEQYF
DNA: TGTGCCAGCAGTGAAAGTTGGGACAGGGCGTCCTACGAGCAGTACTTC

size: -
J: TRBJ2-1
D: TRBD2
V: TRBV6-5
CDR3: CASSRNAGTSNEQFF
DNA: TGTGCCAGCAGTAGGAACGCCGGGACTAGCAATGAGCAGTTCTTC

size: -
J: TRBJ2-1
D: TRBD2
V: TRBV5-1
CDR3: CASSPTPTSGRAGEQFF
DNA: TGCGCCAGCAGCCCCACCCCGACTAGCGGGAGGGCGGGCGAGCAGTTCTTC

size: -
J: TRBJ2-3
D: -
V: TRBV7-2
CDR3: CASSFSIRARNYLDTQYF
DNA: TGTGCCAGCAGCTTCTCCATCCGTGCCAGGAATTATCTAGATACGCAGTATTTT

size: -
J: TRBJ2-5
D: -
V: TRBV9
CDR3: CASSVEPWETQYF
DNA: TGTGCCAGCAGCGTAGAGCCCTGGGAGACCCAGTACTTC

size: once
J: TRBJ2-4
D: TRBD2
V: TRBV15
CDR3: CATSRVPSGRGAKNIQYF
DNA: TGTGCCACCAGCAGAGTTCCTAGCGGGAGGGGGGCCAAAAACATTCAGTACTTC

size: few
J: TRBJ2-7
D: -
V: TRBV10-1
CDR3: CASSEHGNDEQYF
DNA: TGCGCCAGCAGTGAACACGGGAATGACGAGCAGTACTTC

size: -
J: TRBJ1-5
D: -
V: TRBV2
CDR3: CASSLAYRGNQPQHF
DNA: TGTGCCAGCAGTCTCGCCTACAGAGGCAATCAGCCCCAGCATTTT

size: -
J: TRBJ2-3
D: TRBD2
V: TRBV28
CDR3: CASSLSFGGGTDTQYF
DNA: TGTGCCAGCAGCCTCTCCTTTGGGGGGGGCACAGATACGCAGTATTTT

size: few
J: TRBJ1-6
D: TRBD1
V: TRBV6-6
CDR3: CASSLSSGTGGAFHSPLHF
DNA: TGTGCCAGCAGTCTCTCGTCCGGGACAGGGGGCGCGTTCCATTCACCCCTCCACTTT

size: -
J: TRBJ2-3
D: TRBD2
V: TRBV5-4
CDR3: CASSETSGRAGDTQYF
DNA: TGTGCCAGCAGCGAGACTAGCGGGAGGGCCGGTGATACGCAGTATTTT

size: -
J: TRBJ2-1
D: TRBD2
V: TRBV28
CDR3: CASRGTSGRGDSYNEQFF
DNA: TGTGCCAGCAGGGGGACTAGCGGGAGGGGAGATTCCTACAATGAGCAGTTCTTC

size: -
J: TRBJ2-7
D: -
V: TRBV5-1
CDR3: CASSSGQSYEQYF
DNA: TGCGCCAGCAGCTCCGGACAGAGCTACGAGCAGTACTTC

size: -
J: TRBJ2-3
D: TRBD2
V: TRBV5-8
CDR3: CASSMEGTSGTADTQYF
DNA: TGTGCCAGCAGCATGGAAGGGACTAGCGGGACCGCAGATACGCAGTATTTT

size: once
J: TRBJ2-3
D: -
V: TRBV2
CDR3: CASSEKRVPDTQYF
DNA: TGTGCCAGCAGTGAAAAGCGGGTACCAGATACGCAGTATTTT

size: few
J: TRBJ1-5
D: TRBD1
V: TRBV7-8
CDR3: CASRDQGQANQPQHF
DNA: TGTGCCAGCAGGGACCAAGGACAGGCAAATCAGCCCCAGCATTTT

size: -
J: TRBJ1-3
D: -
V: TRBV2
CDR3: CASGSLGNTIYF
DNA: TGTGCCAGCGGGTCACTAGGAAACACCATATATTTT

size: -
J: TRBJ1-6
D: -
V: TRBV28
CDR3: CASRLHGAGRGNSPLHF
DNA: TGTGCCAGCAGACTTCACGGGGCAGGGAGGGGGAATTCACCCCTCCACTTT